These 3 T cell receptor beta chains originate from one sample sequenced in a study of blood T cell repertoires in COVID-19. Sequencing used immunoSEQ multiplex PCR; TCRdb keeps in-frame clones, though not all of them. Of almost 45,000 clones listed, around 75% are singletons. Source material: peripheral blood. Receptors were obtained from a man older than 75 with acute or convalescent COVID-19.

J is TRBJ2-2 and V is TRBV7-8, with D possibly being TRBD2 (6 bases). Trimming pared 4 bases from V and 4 bases from J, leaving 22 bases between. This CDR3 contains 18 residues. The germline V gene has CDR1 SGHVS and CDR2 FQNEAQ. Written as DNA, the CDR3 is TGTGCCAGCAGCTCACGGCTCATCGGGAGAAGAGGCACCGGGGAGCTGTTTTTT. Protein sequence: CASSSRLIGRRGTGELFF.

This clone was picked up one time. The V gene is TRBV11-2, the J gene TRBJ2-7, with a weak D call TRBD2 (5 bases). Germline V lookup: CDR1 SGHAT, CDR2 FQNNGV. Trimming took 5 bases from V and 3 from J, leaving 20 bases between them. CDR3 size: 16 residues. The CDR3 DNA reads as TGTGCCAGCAGCGCAAGCAGCCAGCGGAGCATCTACGAGCAGTACTTC. Translating gives CASSASSQRSIYEQYF.

The gene calls are TRBV11-2 and TRBJ2-3; tentative D call: TRBD2 (5 bases). The V gene lost 0 bases and the J gene lost 5 bases, with 27 bases spanning the gap. Germline V gives CDR1 SGHAT, CDR2 FQNNGV. The CDR3 sequence is 20 residues long. The CDR3 is CASSLEDWRQKGKSQDTQYF. The CDR3 DNA reads TGTGCCAGCAGCTTAGAGGATTGGAGGCAAAAAGGCAAGTCACAAGATACGCAGTATTTT.